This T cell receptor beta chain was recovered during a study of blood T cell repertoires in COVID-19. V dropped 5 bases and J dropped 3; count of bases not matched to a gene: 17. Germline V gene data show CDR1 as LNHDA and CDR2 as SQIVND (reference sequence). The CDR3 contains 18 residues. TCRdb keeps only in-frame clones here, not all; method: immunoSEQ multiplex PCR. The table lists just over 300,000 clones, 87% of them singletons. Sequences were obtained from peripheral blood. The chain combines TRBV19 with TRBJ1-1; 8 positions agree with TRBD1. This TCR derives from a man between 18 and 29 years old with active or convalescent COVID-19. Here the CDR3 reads CASSDPRTGRSYDTEAFF. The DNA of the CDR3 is TGTGCCAGTAGTGATCCCAGGACAGGGCGATCTTACGACACTGAAGCTTTCTTT.